Reported below is one T cell receptor beta chain. The authors' processing: From reference gene primer amplification, estimates of nucleated cell counts were derived. Sequencing used immunoSEQ multiplex PCR; TCRdb keeps in-frame clones, though not all of them. The V and J calls and clone size come from that table; D and trimming were worked out from the DNA. This sample yields approximately 82,000 clones, of which around four fifths are seen a single time; about 17% belongs to the top ten. The data derive from a study of blood T cell repertoires in COVID-19. As for the study in general: There were acute and convalescent COVID-19 samples, and they came from the United States, Italy and Spain. Sources were T cells, B-cell-depleted T cells, or PBMCs; the material itself was cDNA or gDNA.

This CDR3 comprises 15 residues. CDR1 is SGHTA, CDR2 FQGNSA, per germline. The ends were cut back, 3 bases at V and 8 bases at J, with 19 bases in the middle. The receptor's source is a woman aged 55-69 years with acute or convalescent COVID-19. Sequenced material: peripheral blood. This rearrangement joins TRBV7-2 to TRBJ1-2; D is perhaps TRBD1 (5 bases). CDR3 amino acids: CASSFSPGLGEGYTF. DNA of the CDR3: TGTGCCAGCAGCTTCTCTCCCGGTTTAGGGGAAGGCTACACCTTC. The full variable domain, with the rest looked up from reference TRBV7-2 and TRBJ1-2, is GAGVSQSPSNKVTEKGKDVELRCDPISGHTALYWYRQSLGQGLEFLIYFQGNSAPDKSGLPSDRFSAERTGGSVSTLTIQRTQQEDSAVYLCASSFSPGLGEGYTFGSGTRLTVV.